The clone carrying this TCR beta chain has just a few counts. This entry belongs to a study of human T cells and chemical hapten exposure. Background on the study: Variability of per-sample TCR yields stemmed mainly from small differences in pooled library volume.

The library tagged each cDNA molecule with unique molecular identifiers. TCRdb re-derived calls from the RACE reads in MiXCR, one entry per CDR3 protein. This table has some 77,000 distinct CDR3 sequences, 8.6% appearing once. Time point: healthy volunteer bleed at 6 weeks. RNA extraction used unfractionated whole blood as the source of total RNA. Losses at the gene ends were 1 base for V and 4 bases for J; bases not matched to a gene: 7. The CDR3 sequence is 15 residues long. Germline V gene sequence: CDR1 SGHNT, CDR2 YYREEE (reference sequence). Sequenced material: whole blood. The rearrangement joins TRBV5-4 to TRBJ1-1, with 7 bases that match TRBD1. The TCR originated in a female donor in good health. Some clones in this sample may be carry-over from other donors' samples. The CDR3 region has the DNA TGTGCCAGCAGCTTGAGCGGCTCAGGGGGCACTGAAGCTTTCTTT. This translates into CASSLSGSGGTEAFF.